Each of the 9 T cell receptor beta chains below was sequenced from the same sample in a study of yellow fever vaccine responses in identical twins. A single record per CDR3 protein comes from TCRdb applying MiXCR to the RT-PCR reads. The sample records about 4,800 distinct CDR3 sequences, around 85% being singletons. The material was T cells from blood (PBMCs), unsorted or a sorted subset (not recorded which), obtained before or after yellow fever vaccination (not recorded which). These receptors were obtained from a woman under 30 who received the yellow fever vaccine.

The rearrangement uses TRBV11-1 and TRBJ2-3; no clear D. CDR1 is SGHAT and CDR2 is FQDESV in the germline V gene (reference sequence). Trimming stripped 1 base from V and 4 bases from J, with 12 bases between. This CDR3 is built from 15 residues. CDR3 DNA sequence: TGTGCCAGCAGCTTAGGGTTCCAGGTGGCAGATACGCAGTATTTT. It yields the protein CASSLGFQVADTQYF. The full variable domain, in which reference TRBV11-1 and TRBJ2-3 provide the parts outside the CDR3, is EAEVAQSPRYKITEKSQAVAFWCDPISGHATLYWYRQILGQGPELLVQFQDESVVDDSQLPKDRFSAERLKGVDSTLKIQPAELGDSAMYLCASSLGFQVADTQYFGPGTRLTVL.

This chain joins TRBV10-1 and TRBJ1-6; no reliable D call. This CDR3 comprises 15 residues. The germline CDR1 and CDR2 sequences are WNHNN and SYGVQD (reference sequence). Trimming removed 3 bases from V and 0 bases from J, with 6 bases in between. The CDR3 DNA is TGCGCCAGCAGTGAAGGCAGCTCCTATAATTCACCCCTCCACTTT. Amino acid sequence: CASSEGSSYNSPLHF.

The genes are TRBV5-1 and TRBJ2-1; 7 bases are a match to TRBD2. CDR1 and CDR2 from the germline V gene are SGHRS and YFSETQ. CDR3 length equals 14 residues. V dropped 5 bases and J dropped 5; count of bases not matched to a gene: 7. The CDR3 DNA reads as TGCGCCAGCAGTTACCGCGGGGGAGACAATGAGCAGTTCTTC. Its translation: CASSYRGGDNEQFF.

V gene TRBV29-1 combines with J gene TRBJ2-1, with D unresolved. Germline values: CDR1 SQVTM, CDR2 ANQGSEA. Trimming took off 2 bases at V and 7 bases at J, with 6 bases between the two ends. This CDR3 contains 11 residues. As DNA, the CDR3 is TGCAGCGTTGAACCGGCTAATGAGCAGTTCTTC. Translation: CSVEPANEQFF.

The chain links TRBV11-1 to TRBJ2-1; TRBD1 is a possible D gene (5 bases). This CDR3 spans 14 amino acids. Germline values: CDR1 SGHAT, CDR2 FQDESV (reference sequence). Trimming took off 3 bases at V and 4 bases at J, with 10 bases between the two ends. CDR3: CASSFRQGYNEQFF. The CDR3 region has the DNA TGTGCCAGCAGCTTTCGGCAGGGATACAATGAGCAGTTCTTC.

The sample holds one count of this clonotype. This sequence joins TRBV12-3 or TRBV12-4 and TRBJ2-7, with D perhaps being TRBD1 or TRBD2 (5 bases each). The V and J ends lost 4 bases and 5 bases respectively, with 15 bases between them. The CDR3 length is 14 residues. The CDR3, as DNA: TGTGCCAGCAGTTCCGGGACGCACCTCAACGAGCAGTACTTC. Translating it yields CASSSGTHLNEQYF.

The V call is TRBV11-3, the J call TRBJ2-5; 10 bases are a match to TRBD2. The CDR3 contains 15 residues. Looked up from germline, CDR1 is SGHNT and CDR2 is YENEEA. The trim removed 2 bases at V and 2 bases at J, leaving 2 bases unmatched. The CDR3 region is CASSLLLAGQETQYF. The CDR3 DNA is TGTGCCAGCAGCTTATTACTAGCGGGGCAAGAGACCCAGTACTTC.

The chain has TRBV6-2 or TRBV6-3 and TRBJ2-1; either TRBD1 or TRBD2 may supply D (5 bases each). Trimming pared 0 bases from V and 10 bases from J, leaving 16 bases between. The CDR3 length is 15 residues. The germline V gene has CDR1 MNHEY and CDR2 SVGEGT. The CDR3 region has the DNA TGTGCCAGCAGTTACTCCACGGCTAGATGGGGGGAGCAGTTCTTC. Protein sequence: CASSYSTARWGEQFF.

The chain employs TRBV18 and TRBJ2-7, with D possibly called TRBD1 or TRBD2 (5 bases each). Germline V gene data show CDR1 as KGHSH and CDR2 as LQKENI. V was clipped by 3 bases and J by 3 bases, with 18 bases between them. The CDR3 is made up of 16 amino acids. CDR3 nucleotide sequence: TGTGCCAGCTCACCCGATCGGGACCCTAAGAGCTACGAGCAGTACTTC. It codes for CASSPDRDPKSYEQYF.